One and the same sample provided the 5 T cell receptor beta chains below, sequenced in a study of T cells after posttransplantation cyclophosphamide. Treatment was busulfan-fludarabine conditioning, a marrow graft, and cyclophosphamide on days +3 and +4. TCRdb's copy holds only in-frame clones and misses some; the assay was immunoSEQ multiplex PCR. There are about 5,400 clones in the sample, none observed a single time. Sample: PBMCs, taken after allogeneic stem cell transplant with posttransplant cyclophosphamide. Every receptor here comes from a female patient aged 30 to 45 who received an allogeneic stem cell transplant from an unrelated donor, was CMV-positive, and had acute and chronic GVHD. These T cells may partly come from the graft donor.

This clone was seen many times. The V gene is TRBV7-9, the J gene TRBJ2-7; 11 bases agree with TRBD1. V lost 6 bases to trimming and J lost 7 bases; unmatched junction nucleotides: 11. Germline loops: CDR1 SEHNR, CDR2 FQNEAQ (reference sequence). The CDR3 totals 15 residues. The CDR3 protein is CASRLPGQGVGEQYF. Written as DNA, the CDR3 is TGTGCCAGCAGACTCCCGGGACAGGGGGTTGGAGAGCAGTACTTC.

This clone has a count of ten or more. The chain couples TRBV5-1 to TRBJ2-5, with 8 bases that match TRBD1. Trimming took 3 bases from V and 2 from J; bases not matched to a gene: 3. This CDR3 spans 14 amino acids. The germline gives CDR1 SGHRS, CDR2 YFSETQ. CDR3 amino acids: CASSSGQGQETQYF. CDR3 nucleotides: TGCGCCAGCAGCTCCGGACAGGGACAAGAGACCCAGTACTTC.

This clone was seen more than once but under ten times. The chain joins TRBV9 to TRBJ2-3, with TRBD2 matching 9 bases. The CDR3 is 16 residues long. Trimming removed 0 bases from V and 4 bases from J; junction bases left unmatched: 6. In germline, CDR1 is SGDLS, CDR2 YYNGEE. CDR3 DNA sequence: TGTGCCAGCAGCGTAGGTAATAGCGGGAGTCCAGATACGCAGTATTTT. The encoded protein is CASSVGNSGSPDTQYF. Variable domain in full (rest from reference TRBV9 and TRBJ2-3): DSGVTQTPKHLITATGQRVTLRCSPRSGDLSVYWYQQSLDQGLQFLIQYYNGEERAKGNILERFSAQQFPDLHSELNLSSLELGDSALYFCASSVGNSGSPDTQYFGPGTRLTVL.

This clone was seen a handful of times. CDR3 protein: CASSSQDGVQGNTIYF. The CDR3 DNA follows: TGTGCCAGCAGCTCTCAAGACGGGGTGCAAGGAAACACCATATATTTT. The rearrangement joins TRBV9 to TRBJ1-3, with unresolved D. Germline CDR1 is SGDLS and CDR2 is YYNGEE. The CDR3 covers 16 residues. V dropped 4 bases and J dropped 4 bases, with 18 bases sitting between them. The variable domain in full, with the rest retrieved from reference TRBV9 and TRBJ1-3, is DSGVTQTPKHLITATGQRVTLRCSPRSGDLSVYWYQQSLDQGLQFLIQYYNGEERAKGNILERFSAQQFPDLHSELNLSSLELGDSALYFCASSSQDGVQGNTIYFGEGSWLTVV.

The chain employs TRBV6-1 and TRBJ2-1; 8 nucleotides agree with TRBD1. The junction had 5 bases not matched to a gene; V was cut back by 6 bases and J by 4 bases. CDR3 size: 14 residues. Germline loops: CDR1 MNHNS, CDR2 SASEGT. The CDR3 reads CASSSGQVYNEQFF. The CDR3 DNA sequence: TGTGCCAGCAGCTCGGGACAGGTATACAATGAGCAGTTCTTC.